The 3 T cell receptor beta chains listed next were all sequenced from one sample in a study of blood T cell repertoires in COVID-19. Data came from immunoSEQ multiplex PCR; TCRdb stores just in-frame clones and leaves some out. The sample consists of more than 200,000 clones, more than 65% of them appearing once. Sequenced: peripheral blood. The receptor set was obtained from a woman in her thirties or forties with active or convalescent COVID-19.

The chain employs TRBV7-3 and TRBJ1-2, with 9 positions matching TRBD1. Trimming removed 5 bases from V and 7 bases from J; junction bases left unmatched: 8. The germline V gene encodes CDR1 SGHTA and CDR2 FQGTGA. The CDR3 runs 14 residues. The CDR3 loop is CASSKTGQGLGYTF. The DNA for the CDR3 is TGTGCCAGCAGCAAAACCGGACAGGGGCTTGGCTACACCTTC.

The chain employs TRBV6-5 and TRBJ1-6; 8 nucleotides agree with TRBD1. The CDR3 sequence is 16 residues long. V trimming: 0 bases; J trimming: 8 bases; junction bases outside the gene matches: 6. Per the germline V gene, CDR1 is MNHEY and CDR2 is SVGAGI. CDR3 nucleotide sequence: TGTGCCAGCAGTTACTCCTGGACAGGGAATCATTCACCCCTCCACTTT. Translation: CASSYSWTGNHSPLHF.

The V and J genes are TRBV10-3 and TRBJ1-3; D uncertain. CDR3 length equals 12 residues. Trimming pared 8 bases from V and 0 bases from J, leaving 5 bases between. CDR1 and CDR2 (germline): ENHRY, SYGVKD. CDR3 amino acids: CAISNSGNTIYF. The CDR3 DNA follows: TGTGCCATCTCAAACTCTGGAAACACCATATATTTT.